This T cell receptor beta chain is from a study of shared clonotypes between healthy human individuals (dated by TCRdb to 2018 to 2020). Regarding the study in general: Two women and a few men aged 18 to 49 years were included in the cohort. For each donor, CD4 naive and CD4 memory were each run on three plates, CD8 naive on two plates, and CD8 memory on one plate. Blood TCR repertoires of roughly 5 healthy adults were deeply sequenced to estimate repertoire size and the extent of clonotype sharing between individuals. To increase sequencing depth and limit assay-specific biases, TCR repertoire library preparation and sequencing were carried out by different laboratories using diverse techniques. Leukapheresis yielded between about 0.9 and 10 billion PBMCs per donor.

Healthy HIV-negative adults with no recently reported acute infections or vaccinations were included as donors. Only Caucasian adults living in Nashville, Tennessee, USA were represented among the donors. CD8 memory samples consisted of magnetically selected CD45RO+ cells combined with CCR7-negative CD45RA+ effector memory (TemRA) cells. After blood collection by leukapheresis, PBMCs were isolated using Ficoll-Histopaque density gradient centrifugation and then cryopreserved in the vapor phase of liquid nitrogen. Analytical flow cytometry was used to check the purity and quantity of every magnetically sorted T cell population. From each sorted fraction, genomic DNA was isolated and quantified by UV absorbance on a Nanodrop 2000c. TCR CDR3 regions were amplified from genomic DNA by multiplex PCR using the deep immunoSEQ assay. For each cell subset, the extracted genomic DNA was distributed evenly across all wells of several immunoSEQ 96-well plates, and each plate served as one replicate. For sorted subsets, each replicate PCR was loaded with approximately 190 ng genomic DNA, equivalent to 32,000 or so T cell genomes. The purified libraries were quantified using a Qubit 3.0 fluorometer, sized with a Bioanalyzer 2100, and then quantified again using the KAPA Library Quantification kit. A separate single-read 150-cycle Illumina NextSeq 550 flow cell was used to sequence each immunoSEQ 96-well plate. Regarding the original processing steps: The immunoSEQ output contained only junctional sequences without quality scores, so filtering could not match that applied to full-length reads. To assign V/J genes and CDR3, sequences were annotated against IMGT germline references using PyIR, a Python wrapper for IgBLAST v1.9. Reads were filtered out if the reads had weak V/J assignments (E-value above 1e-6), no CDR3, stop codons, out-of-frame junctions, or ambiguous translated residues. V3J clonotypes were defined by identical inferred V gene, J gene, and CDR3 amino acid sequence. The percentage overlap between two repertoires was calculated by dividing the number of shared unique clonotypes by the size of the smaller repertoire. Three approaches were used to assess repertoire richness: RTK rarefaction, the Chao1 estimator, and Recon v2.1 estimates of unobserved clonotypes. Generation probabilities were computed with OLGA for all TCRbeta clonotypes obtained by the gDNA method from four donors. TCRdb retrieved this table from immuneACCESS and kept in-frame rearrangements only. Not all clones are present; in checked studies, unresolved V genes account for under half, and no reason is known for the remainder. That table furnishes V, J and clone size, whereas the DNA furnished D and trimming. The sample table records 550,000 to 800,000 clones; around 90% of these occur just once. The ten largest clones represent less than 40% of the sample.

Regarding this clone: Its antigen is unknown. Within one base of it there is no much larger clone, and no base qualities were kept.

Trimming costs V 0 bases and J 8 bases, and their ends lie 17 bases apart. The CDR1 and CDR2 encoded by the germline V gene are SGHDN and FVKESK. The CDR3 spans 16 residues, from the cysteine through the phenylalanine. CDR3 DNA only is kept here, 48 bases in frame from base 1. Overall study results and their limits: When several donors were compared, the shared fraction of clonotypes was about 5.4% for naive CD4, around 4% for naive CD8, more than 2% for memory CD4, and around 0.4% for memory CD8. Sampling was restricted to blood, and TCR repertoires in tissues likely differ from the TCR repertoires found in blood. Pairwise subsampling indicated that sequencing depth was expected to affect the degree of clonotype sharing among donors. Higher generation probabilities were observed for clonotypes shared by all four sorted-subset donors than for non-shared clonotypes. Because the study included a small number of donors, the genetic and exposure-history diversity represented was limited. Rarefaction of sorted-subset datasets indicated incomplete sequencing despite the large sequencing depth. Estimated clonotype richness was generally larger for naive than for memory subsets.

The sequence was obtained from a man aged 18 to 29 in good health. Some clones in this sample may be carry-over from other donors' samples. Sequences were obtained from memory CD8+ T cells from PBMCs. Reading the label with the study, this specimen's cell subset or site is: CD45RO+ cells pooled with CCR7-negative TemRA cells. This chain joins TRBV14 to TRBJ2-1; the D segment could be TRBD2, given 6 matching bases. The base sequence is TGTGCCAGCAGCCAAGATACGGGCGGGATTTGGGATGAGCAGTTCTTC. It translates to CASSQDTGGIWDEQFF.